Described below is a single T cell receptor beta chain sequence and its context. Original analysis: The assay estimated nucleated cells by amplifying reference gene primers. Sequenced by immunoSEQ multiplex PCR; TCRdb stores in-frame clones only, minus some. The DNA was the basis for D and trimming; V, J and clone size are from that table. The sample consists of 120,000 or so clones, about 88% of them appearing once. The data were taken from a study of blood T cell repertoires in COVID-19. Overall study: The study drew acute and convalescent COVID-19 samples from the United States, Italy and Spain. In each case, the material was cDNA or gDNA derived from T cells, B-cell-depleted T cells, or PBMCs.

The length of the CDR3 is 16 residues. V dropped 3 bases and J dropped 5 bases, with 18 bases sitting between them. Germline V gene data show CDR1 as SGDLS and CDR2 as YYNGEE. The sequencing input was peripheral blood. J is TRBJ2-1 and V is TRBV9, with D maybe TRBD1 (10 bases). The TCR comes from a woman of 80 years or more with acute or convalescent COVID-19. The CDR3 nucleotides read TGTGCCAGCAGCGCTAGCGGGACAGGGGTCCACAATGAGCAGTTCTTC. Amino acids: CASSASGTGVHNEQFF.